The 32 T cell receptor beta chains presented below share a single source sample, sequenced in a study of pediatric ulcerative colitis. The repertoire was sequenced with immunoSEQ multiplex PCR; TCRdb's copy has only in-frame clones and lacks some. The sample lists 20,000 or so clones; roughly two thirds were seen once. Rectal tissue came from one to two pinch biopsies taken at colonoscopy. Material: gut tissue. The receptors stem from a boy younger than 18 with severe ulcerative colitis.

This chain uses TRBV27 with TRBJ2-5; D perhaps matches TRBD1 (6 bases). The CDR3 totals 15 residues. Trimming removed 6 bases from V and 2 bases from J, with 16 bases in between. The V gene's germline CDR1 is MNHEY and CDR2 SMNVEV (reference sequence). CDR3 in DNA: TGTGCCAGCAGGAGACAGGCATGGTCGCAAGAGACCCAGTACTTC. This codes for CASRRQAWSQETQYF.

This rearrangement joins TRBV9 to TRBJ1-3; D gene unclear. V dropped 3 bases and J dropped 4 bases, with 8 bases sitting between them. The CDR3 contains 13 residues. CDR1 is SGDLS and CDR2 is YYNGEE in the germline V gene. The CDR3: CASSALTGNTIYF. CDR3 coding DNA: TGTGCCAGCAGCGCGCTAACCGGAAACACCATATATTTT. The full variable domain, completed using reference TRBV9 and TRBJ1-3, is DSGVTQTPKHLITATGQRVTLRCSPRSGDLSVYWYQQSLDQGLQFLIQYYNGEERAKGNILERFSAQQFPDLHSELNLSSLELGDSALYFCASSALTGNTIYFGEGSWLTVV.

The V gene is TRBV29-1, the J gene TRBJ2-7; perhaps TRBD1 as D (6 bases). The CDR3 is 12 residues long. Per the germline V gene, CDR1 is SQVTM and CDR2 is ANQGSEA. V lost 6 bases and J 3 bases, leaving 12 bases between the germline ends. This CDR3 reads CSVGDNIYEQYF. The CDR3 nucleotides are TGCAGCGTGGGGGACAACATCTACGAGCAGTACTTC.

The chain recombines TRBV6-6 with TRBJ2-7, with a tentative D call TRBD1 (6 bases). V lost 4 bases, J lost 9 bases, and 13 bases lay in between. Germline lookup yields CDR1 MNHNY and CDR2 SVGAGI (reference sequence). The CDR3 has 12 residues. The DNA for the CDR3 is TGTGCCAGCAGTTCAGGGGTCACAGGGCAGTACTTC. It codes for CASSSGVTGQYF.

The chain is built from TRBV9 and TRBJ1-1, with D unresolved. The CDR3 is 14 residues long. Trimming stripped 0 bases from V and 0 bases from J, with 6 bases between. CDR1 is SGDLS and CDR2 is YYNGEE in the germline V gene. In DNA form, the CDR3 reads TGTGCCAGCAGCGTAGCAGGATTGAACACTGAAGCTTTCTTT. Translating gives CASSVAGLNTEAFF.

V usage is TRBV5-4 and J usage is TRBJ1-2, with D unresolved. Germline CDR1 reads SGHNT; CDR2 reads YYREEE (reference sequence). The CDR3 loop spans 13 amino acids. Between the trimmed V and J ends, which lost 0 bases and 8 bases, there was a span of 11 bases. The CDR3 loop reads CASSLVEGRGYTF. The DNA for the CDR3 is TGTGCCAGCAGCTTGGTGGAGGGTCGAGGCTACACCTTC. The whole variable domain, remainder taken from reference TRBV5-4 and TRBJ1-2, is ETGVTQSPTHLIKTRGQQVTLRCSSQSGHNTVSWYQQALGQGPQFIFQYYREEENGRGNFPPRFSGLQFPNYSSELNVNALELDDSALYLCASSLVEGRGYTFGSGTRLTVV.

The J gene is TRBJ2-4, the V gene TRBV2; no reliable D call. CDR1 and CDR2 from the germline V gene are SNHLY and FYNNEI. The CDR3 has 13 residues. V lost 11 bases, J lost 10 bases, and 21 bases lay in between. For the CDR3, the DNA is TGTGCCGCCAGCAGTGGCCTTTGGCATATTCAGTACTTC. Its protein is CAASSGLWHIQYF.

The count of this clone is one. The J gene is TRBJ2-2, the V gene TRBV7-9; either TRBD1 or TRBD2 may fit D (6 bases each). Trimming removed 8 bases at V and 2 bases at J, with 12 bases between. Germline V gene sequence: CDR1 SEHNR, CDR2 FQNEAQ (reference sequence). The CDR3 length is 14 residues. The CDR3 protein is CASPPGGNTGELFF. The CDR3 nucleotides are TGTGCCAGCCCCCCCGGGGGCAACACCGGGGAGCTGTTTTTT.

The CDR3 bases are TGTGCCAGCAGCTTTGTCGACAGGGCGAACACTGAAGCTTTCTTT. Protein product: CASSFVDRANTEAFF. V gene TRBV5-6 combines with J gene TRBJ1-1, with 7 positions matching TRBD1. The CDR3 totals 15 residues. The germline V gene encodes CDR1 SGHDT and CDR2 YYEEEE. V was clipped by 2 bases and J by 1 base; unmatched bases: 5.

A few counts support this clone. V and J are TRBV5-4 and TRBJ1-6; weak D call: TRBD1 (6 bases). CDR1 is SGHNT, CDR2 YYREEE, per germline (reference sequence). Trimming removed 2 bases from V and 8 bases from J, with 11 bases in between. The CDR3 totals 14 residues. The chain's CDR3 is CASSFGGGYSPLHF. DNA of the CDR3: TGTGCCAGCAGCTTCGGGGGCGGTTATTCACCCCTCCACTTT.

The V gene is TRBV4-3, the J gene TRBJ2-6; 8 nucleotides agree with TRBD1. Per germline, CDR1 LGHNA and CDR2 YSLEER. Losses at the gene ends were 0 bases for V and 0 bases for J; bases not matched to a gene: 1. CDR3 length equals 17 residues. The CDR3 protein is CASSQDTGGSGANVLTF. The CDR3 DNA reads as TGCGCCAGCAGCCAAGATACAGGGGGCTCTGGGGCCAACGTCCTGACTTTC.

The chain couples TRBV7-2 to TRBJ2-4; D call uncertain. CDR3 size: 16 residues. Germline loops: CDR1 SGHTA, CDR2 FQGNSA. V dropped 5 bases and J dropped 0 bases, with 14 bases sitting between them. The CDR3 region is CASSVDGALAKNIQYF. DNA for the CDR3: TGTGCCAGCAGCGTTGACGGAGCTCTAGCCAAAAACATTCAGTACTTC.

There are a few counts of this clone. As DNA, the CDR3 is TGTGCCAGTAGGATCCGGGACAGCCGAAATCAGCCCCAGCATTTT. As protein: CASRIRDSRNQPQHF. The gene calls are TRBV19 and TRBJ1-5, with 7 bases fitting TRBD1. The CDR3 runs to 15 residues. The J segment lost 4 bases and the V segment lost 6 bases, leaving 9 bases of the junction unmatched. CDR1 is LNHDA and CDR2 is SQIVND in the germline V gene (reference sequence).

This chain links TRBV6-6 with TRBJ2-1; unclear D gene. From germline, CDR1 is MNHNY and CDR2 SVGAGI (reference sequence). V gave up 10 bases and J gave up 10 bases, with 17 bases separating them. The CDR3 runs to 12 residues. CDR3 DNA: TGTGCCACCAGAGACCCAAAGAAGGAGCAGTTCTTC. Protein product: CATRDPKKEQFF.

This rearrangement joins TRBV6-5 to TRBJ1-6; D remains ambiguous. The germline CDR1 and CDR2 sequences are MNHEY and SVGAGI. V lost 2 bases to trimming and J lost 7 bases, with 9 bases between them. CDR3 length: 14 amino acids. CDR3: CASSYMGWNSPLHF. As DNA, the CDR3 is TGTGCCAGCAGTTACATGGGGTGGAATTCACCCCTCCACTTT.

This chain links TRBV19 with TRBJ1-6, with TRBD1 identical over 7 bases. The germline V gene has CDR1 LNHDA and CDR2 SQIVND (reference sequence). The CDR3 length is 15 residues. The V gene end was trimmed by 9 bases and the J gene end by 6 bases; junction bases not matched to a gene: 11. CDR3 nucleotide sequence: TGTGCCAGCAAGATCGGGACAGTCGTTAATTCACCCCTCCACTTT. It codes for CASKIGTVVNSPLHF.

The chain uses TRBV30 and TRBJ1-5; D uncertain. This CDR3 has 16 amino acids. Per the germline V gene, CDR1 is GTSNPN and CDR2 is SVGIG (reference sequence). Trimming left V 1 base short and J 3 bases short, with 16 bases between. The CDR3: CAWSAPASTSNQPQHF. CDR3 bases: TGTGCCTGGAGTGCACCGGCCTCGACTTCCAATCAGCCCCAGCATTTT.

This clone was observed a single time. This chain joins TRBV30 and TRBJ2-7; D is perhaps TRBD1 or TRBD2 (5 bases each). Per germline, CDR1 GTSNPN and CDR2 SVGIG (reference sequence). This CDR3 region has 12 residues. Trimming shortened V by 5 bases and J by 3 bases, and 11 bases separated the two germline ends. The CDR3 nucleotides read TGTGCCTGGGGGGGTGGTAGCTACGAGCAGTACTTC. Residues: CAWGGGSYEQYF.

J is TRBJ2-3 and V is TRBV14; possibly TRBD1 or TRBD2 for D (5 bases each). Germline V gene data show CDR1 as SGHDN and CDR2 as FVKESK. The CDR3 covers 16 residues. V gave up 4 bases and J gave up 1 base, with 15 bases separating them. CDR3 in amino acids: CASSPSRGTGTDTQYF. The CDR3 nucleotides read TGTGCCAGCAGCCCCTCGAGGGGAACGGGCACAGATACGCAGTATTTT. Combining the CDR3 with reference TRBV14 and TRBJ2-3 gives the whole variable domain EAGVTQFPSHSVIEKGQTVTLRCDPISGHDNLYWYRRVMGKEIKFLLHFVKESKQDESGMPNNRFLAERTGGTYSTLKVQPAELEDSGVYFCASSPSRGTGTDTQYFGPGTRLTVL.

The chain has TRBV6-5 and TRBJ1-1; no clear D. V lost 7 bases and J lost 5, with 17 bases in between. Germline V CDR1 and CDR2: MNHEY, SVGAGI. This CDR3 is built from 14 residues. In DNA, the CDR3 is TGTGCCAGCAAACTGAATTCGAGGTGGACTGAAGCTTTCTTT. Amino acid sequence: CASKLNSRWTEAFF.

The J gene is TRBJ1-1, the V gene TRBV5-8; maybe TRBD1 (6 bases). The CDR3 consists of 16 residues. CDR1 is SGHTS and CDR2 is YDEGEE in the germline V gene. Trimming removed 4 bases at V and 1 base at J, with 17 bases between. CDR3 sequence: CASSAPVGGWNTEAFF. The CDR3, as DNA: TGTGCCAGCAGCGCCCCTGTTGGGGGCTGGAACACTGAAGCTTTCTTT.

The CDR3 DNA reads as TGTGCCAGTAGTAGTCGGAGCCACGGGGAGCTGTTTTTT. Encoded protein: CASSSRSHGELFF. The V gene is TRBV19, the J gene TRBJ2-2, with no clear D. The CDR3 has 13 residues. The V gene's germline CDR1 is LNHDA and CDR2 SQIVND (reference sequence). V was pared by 4 bases and J by 7 bases, with 10 bases between. The full variable domain, completed using reference TRBV19 and TRBJ2-2, is DGGITQSPKYLFRKEGQNVTLSCEQNLNHDAMYWYRQDPGQGLRLIYYSQIVNDFQKGDIAEGYSVSREKKESFPLTVTSAQKNPTAFYLCASSSRSHGELFFGEGSRLTVL.

By sample fraction, this clone is medium-sized (0.01 to 0.1%). The rearrangement uses TRBV10-3 and TRBJ1-3; D gene unclear. Germline values: CDR1 ENHRY, CDR2 SYGVKD. V was clipped by 8 bases and J by 2 bases, with 7 bases between them. This CDR3 contains 12 residues. The CDR3 sequence is CAIGVTGNTIYF. In DNA form, the CDR3 reads TGTGCCATCGGTGTTACTGGAAACACCATATATTTT.

CDR3 residues: CASSFVAGEYGYTF. CDR3 bases: TGTGCCAGCAGCTTTGTGGCAGGAGAGTATGGCTACACCTTC. This rearrangement joins TRBV5-5 to TRBJ1-2; no reliable D call. Germline V lookup: CDR1 SGHKS, CDR2 YYEKEE (reference sequence). The CDR3 has 14 residues. V gave up 2 bases and J gave up 5 bases, with 13 bases separating them.

This rearrangement joins TRBV7-9 to TRBJ1-4, with TRBD1 matching over 7 bases. Germline V gives CDR1 SEHNR, CDR2 FQNEAQ (reference sequence). The V segment lost 5 bases and the J segment 4 bases; nucleotides outside the gene matches: 10. The length of the CDR3 is 16 residues. CDR3 in DNA: TGTGCCAGCAGCACACTCGGGACAGCGATTAATGAAAAACTGTTTTTT. This translates into CASSTLGTAINEKLFF. Combining the CDR3 with reference TRBV7-9 and TRBJ1-4 gives the whole variable domain DTGVSQNPRHKITKRGQNVTFRCDPISEHNRLYWYRQTLGQGPEFLTYFQNEAQLEKSRLLSDRFSAERPKGSFSTLEIQRTEQGDSAMYLCASSTLGTAINEKLFFGSGTQLSVL.

This clone occurred once. V gene TRBV9 combines with J gene TRBJ1-2, with TRBD1 as a possible D gene (5 bases). The V end was cut by 2 bases, the J end by 3 bases, with 14 bases between. Germline loops: CDR1 SGDLS, CDR2 YYNGEE. The CDR3 has 15 amino acids. CDR3 coding DNA: TGTGCCAGCAGCGTGAGACACGCGGGGGACTATGGCTACACCTTC. Its translation is CASSVRHAGDYGYTF.

The rearrangement links TRBV7-2 to TRBJ1-6; TRBD1 aligns across 12 bases. The V and J ends lost 3 bases and 16 bases, in that order; junction bases with no gene match: 10. Germline values: CDR1 SGHTA, CDR2 FQGNSA. The CDR3 is made up of 15 amino acids. CDR3 nucleotides: TGTGCCAGCAGCTTGCCCGGGACAGGGGGCCGGCAACTCCACTTT. Translating it yields CASSLPGTGGRQLHF.

The V call is TRBV6-1, the J call TRBJ1-2, with D possibly TRBD1 on 5 matching bases. Germline loops: CDR1 MNHNS, CDR2 SASEGT. Deletions cut 6 bases from V and 7 bases from J, with 15 bases between. The CDR3 runs to 13 residues. The chain's CDR3 is CASSVGPVGGYTF. CDR3 nucleotide sequence: TGTGCCAGCAGCGTGGGACCGGTGGGTGGCTACACCTTC.

The count of this clone is one. The chain joins TRBV7-8 to TRBJ1-6; 8 nucleotides line up with TRBD1. This CDR3 is 16 amino acids long. Germline V gene sequence: CDR1 SGHVS, CDR2 FQNEAQ. Trimming cost V 11 bases and J 2 bases; bases outside gene matches: 11. CDR3 in DNA: TGTGCCGCCCGCGACAGGGGTTCCACCTATAATTCACCCCTCCACTTT. This codes for CAARDRGSTYNSPLHF. Using reference TRBV7-8 and TRBJ1-6 for the parts outside the CDR3, the full variable domain is GAGVSQSPRYKVAKRGQDVALRCDPISGHVSLFWYQQALGQGPEFLTYFQNEAQLDKSGLPSDRFFAERPEGSVSTLKIQRTQQEDSAVYLCAARDRGSTYNSPLHFGNGTRLTVT.

The chain links TRBV7-2 to TRBJ2-7; D call uncertain. Germline-derived CDR1 and CDR2 are SGHTA and FQGNSA. V dropped 6 bases and J dropped 0 bases, with 9 bases sitting between them. The CDR3 runs 13 residues. In DNA form, the CDR3 reads TGTGCCAGCAGTCTCGGACGCTCCTACGAGCAGTACTTC. It codes for CASSLGRSYEQYF. Full variable domain (outside the CDR3, taken from reference TRBV7-2 and TRBJ2-7): GAGVSQSPSNKVTEKGKDVELRCDPISGHTALYWYRQSLGQGLEFLIYFQGNSAPDKSGLPSDRFSAERTGGSVSTLTIQRTQQEDSAVYLCASSLGRSYEQYFGPGTRLTVT.

The chain recombines TRBV2 with TRBJ1-6, with a tentative D call TRBD1 (5 bases). The V end was cut by 6 bases, the J end by 13 bases, with 13 bases between. Germline V CDR1 and CDR2: SNHLY, FYNNEI. CDR3 size: 12 residues. The CDR3 coding sequence is TGTGCCAGCAGAAGGGGCCCGGGGCCCCTCCACTTT. It specifies CASRRGPGPLHF.

V is TRBV2 and J is TRBJ2-7, with D perhaps being TRBD1 or TRBD2 (5 bases each). Germline CDR1 reads SNHLY; CDR2 reads FYNNEI. The length of the CDR3 is 15 residues. V dropped 5 bases and J dropped 2 bases, with 16 bases sitting between them. The CDR3 nucleotides read TGTGCCAGCAGTCCACACAGGACTGTCCCCTACGAGCAGTACTTC. Translating it yields CASSPHRTVPYEQYF.